What follows describes a single TCR beta chain. The sample is drawn from a study of cytomegalovirus exposure and HLA in healthy donors. TCRdb's copy holds only in-frame clones and misses some; the assay was immunoSEQ multiplex PCR. The repertoire includes some 150,000 clones, 86% of them detected once, and around 2.1% sits in the top ten. Per germline, CDR1 SGHTA and CDR2 FQGTGA. The J segment lost 6 bases and the V segment lost 1 base, leaving 11 bases of the junction unmatched. The CDR3 is 18 residues long. The chain carries TRBV7-3 and TRBJ2-1; TRBD2 matches 11 bases. The TCR comes from a human donor in good health. Sequences were obtained from PBMCs. The CDR3 loop reads CASSLNAPIAGGANEQFF. The CDR3 region has the DNA TGTGCCAGCAGCTTAAACGCCCCCATAGCGGGGGGGGCCAATGAGCAGTTCTTC.